This T cell receptor beta chain was sequenced for a study of CD8 T cell repertoires and HIV-1 epitope variants. Across the study: Autologous T cell-negative cells served as antigen-presenting cells in equal numbers.

The data were produced by immunoSEQ multiplex PCR, yet TCRdb's version contains in-frame clones alone and is incomplete. The table records some 5,000 clones, around 74% of them present only once. Study-wide findings and caveats: No clonotypes responded to the TAALDMSHF plasma variant; about five recognized KF9, one HW9. The assay identified only TCR beta chains of antigen-proliferating T cells. Of 9 or 10 antigen-specific beta clonotypes, 6 or 7 appeared to cross-react with escape variants.

As to this clone: Its antigen is unidentified.

The CDR3 contains 12 residues. Per germline, CDR1 SNHLY and CDR2 FYNNEI. Deletions cut 11 bases from V and 8 bases from J, with 15 bases between. The receptor's source is a male donor with HIV. Sequencing was done on a sample of cultured CD8+ T cells derived from PBMCs. The chain is built from TRBV2 and TRBJ1-4; weak D call: TRBD1 (5 bases). This CDR3 reads CAAKTGDEKLFF. Here the CDR3 DNA reads TGTGCCGCAAAAACGGGGGACGAAAAACTGTTTTTT.